These T cell receptor beta chains were read from a single sample in a study of T cell repertoires in cytomegalovirus infection. MiXCR, run by TCRdb on the reads, gives a single entry per CDR3 protein. This repertoire shows approximately 180,000 distinct CDR3 sequences, roughly 19% found once; its top ten account for around 3.2%. Sequenced: PBMCs. The receptors were sampled from a human donor in good health (CMV status not recorded). Some clones in this sample may be carry-over from other donors' samples. Each CDR3 is given with its conserved first and last residue. A D gene is named only where the DNA matches it firmly. Clone size appears in some rows only: once, few, many, or a class for an expanded clone.

TRBV10-3	NA	NA	TRBJ2-5	TGTGCCATCAGTGAGTCGAAGGCGGGGCCTGGAGGGGAGACCCAGTACTTC	CAISESKAGPGGETQYF
TRBV7-8	TRBD2	few	TRBJ2-7	TGTGCCAGCAGCTCAGTAGGCGGGAGTGAATACGAGCAGTACTTC	CASSSVGGSEYEQYF
TRBV19	NA	NA	TRBJ2-7	TGTGCCAGTAGTATGGCCCTGACACCTAGATCCAACGAGCAGTACTTC	CASSMALTPRSNEQYF
TRBV5-1	NA	NA	TRBJ2-3	TGCGCCAGCAGCTTGAGAGGGGTGGAAAAGGATACGCAGTATTTT	CASSLRGVEKDTQYF
TRBV5-6	NA	NA	TRBJ2-1	TGTGCCAGCAGAACAGGGACGGGCACCTACAATGAGCAGTTCTTC	CASRTGTGTYNEQFF
TRBV11-3	NA	NA	TRBJ2-7	TGTGCCAGCAGCCTCCCAGGGATCTCCTACGAGCAGTACTTC	CASSLPGISYEQYF
TRBV28	NA	NA	TRBJ2-7	TGTGCCAGCAGCCGATGGGTCGAGCAGTACTTC	CASSRWVEQYF
TRBV7-8	NA	many	TRBJ1-4	TGTGCCAGCAGCCAAAGCCCTGCAACTAATGAAAAACTGTTTTTT	CASSQSPATNEKLFF
TRBV20-1	NA	few	TRBJ1-4	TGCAGTGCTAGCACGAACAGGAACGAAAAACTGTTTTTT	CSASTNRNEKLFF
TRBV2	NA	NA	TRBJ1-1	TGTGCCAGCAGTCGGGGGAGCGATATGTACACTGAAGCTTTCTTT	CASSRGSDMYTEAFF
TRBV12-3/TRBV12-4	TRBD1	many	TRBJ1-1	TGTGCCAGCAGTTTATCAGGGGGACTGACCGAAGCTTTCTTT	CASSLSGGLTEAFF
TRBV5-6	TRBD1	NA	TRBJ1-5	TGTGCCAGCAGCTACTCCGGGACAGGGGGTATAGGGAGCAATCAGCCCCAGCATTTT	CASSYSGTGGIGSNQPQHF
TRBV11-2	NA	many	TRBJ1-2	TGTGCCAGCAGCTTAGAGGGGTCAACTAACTATGGCTACACCTTC	CASSLEGSTNYGYTF
TRBV6-5	TRBD1	NA	TRBJ1-2	TGTGCCAGCAGTTACTCGTGGCAGGGGGCAAACTATGGCTACACCTTC	CASSYSWQGANYGYTF
TRBV7-2	TRBD1	many	TRBJ1-4	TGTGCCAGCAGCCATACAGGGGGGATCGAAAAACTGTTTTTT	CASSHTGGIEKLFF
TRBV7-8	NA	NA	TRBJ2-2	TGTGCCAGCAGCCTAAGGGAAGCAGGGTTTAACACCGGGGAGCTGTTTTTT	CASSLREAGFNTGELFF
TRBV5-1	NA	NA	TRBJ2-3	TGCGCCAGCAGCTTGGAACCTATCCCCACAGATACGCAGTATTTT	CASSLEPIPTDTQYF
TRBV19	TRBD2	few	TRBJ2-1	TGTGCCAGTAGTATACCTAGCGGTCAACCTCATGCCTACAATGAGCAGTTCTTC	CASSIPSGQPHAYNEQFF
TRBV6-2/TRBV6-3	TRBD2	many	TRBJ2-3	TGTGCCAGCAGTGAGCGAGCGGGAGTTGCGGGAGATACGCAGTATTTT	CASSERAGVAGDTQYF
TRBV12-3/TRBV12-4	NA	NA	TRBJ2-1	TGTGCCAGCAGTCCACAGGGTTATGAGCAGTTCTTC	CASSPQGYEQFF
TRBV6-1	NA	many	TRBJ2-7	TGTGCCAGCAGCGCAGGCCCTATCAAGCAGTACTTC	CASSAGPIKQYF
TRBV6-2/TRBV6-3	TRBD2	few	TRBJ2-1	TGTGCCAGCACCTCTAGCGGGAGCTCGGGGAATGAGCAGTTCTTC	CASTSSGSSGNEQFF
TRBV6-5	NA	few	TRBJ2-5	TGTGCCAGCAGTTACGGCAGGGCTACTATGGAGACCCAGTACTTC	CASSYGRATMETQYF
TRBV7-2	NA	many	TRBJ2-3	TGTGCCAGCAGCTTAGCGGTGCGCGGGCCCCAGCTCACAGATACGCAGTATTTT	CASSLAVRGPQLTDTQYF
TRBV28	NA	many	TRBJ1-5	TGTGCCAGCAGTTTACGCAATCAGCCCCAGCATTTT	CASSLRNQPQHF
TRBV7-9	NA	NA	TRBJ2-1	TGTGCCAGCGCATCACAGGGTGTCGGGAGTTCCTACAATGAGCAGTTCTTC	CASASQGVGSSYNEQFF
TRBV20-1	TRBD1	few	TRBJ2-3	TGCAGTGCTAGAGTTACAGGGGGCACAGATACGCAGTATTTT	CSARVTGGTDTQYF
TRBV7-2	NA	many	TRBJ2-5	TGTGCCAGCAGCTACGTGGCAGGCCAAGAGACCCAGTACTTC	CASSYVAGQETQYF
TRBV12-5	TRBD2	few	TRBJ2-2	TGTGCTAGTGGTACCCCTAGCGGGGGGATTTCTGGGGAGCTGTTTTTT	CASGTPSGGISGELFF
TRBV7-3	TRBD2	many	TRBJ2-5	TGTGCCAGCAGTTCCCTCCAAGGCGGGAGGCACCAAGAGACCCAGTACTTC	CASSSLQGGRHQETQYF
TRBV5-1	NA	NA	TRBJ2-5	TGCGCCAGCAGCCGCGTGGATGAGGAGACCCAGTACTTC	CASSRVDEETQYF
TRBV6-1	NA	few	TRBJ2-3	TGTGCCAGCAGCCAACGGACGTGGGGGGTGGATACGCAGTATTTT	CASSQRTWGVDTQYF
TRBV5-3	TRBD1	NA	TRBJ2-5	TGTGCCAGCAGCCTGACAGGGGTCGGGGAGACCCAGTACTTC	CASSLTGVGETQYF
TRBV7-3	TRBD2	NA	TRBJ2-1	TGTGCCAGCAGCTTAAGGCGGGAGGGCCTCAATGAGCAGTTCTTC	CASSLRREGLNEQFF
TRBV6-2/TRBV6-3	NA	few	TRBJ1-1	TGTGCCAGCACCCCTTTTGCCGGACGAAGAATGAACACTGAAGCTTTCTTT	CASTPFAGRRMNTEAFF
TRBV7-9	NA	NA	TRBJ2-1	TGTGCCAGCAGCCGTACAGGGAAATCCTACAATGAGCAGTTCTTC	CASSRTGKSYNEQFF
TRBV6-6	NA	many	TRBJ2-1	TGTGCCAGCAGCCCGGATTGGGGCAAGCAGTTCTTC	CASSPDWGKQFF
TRBV7-2	TRBD2	many	TRBJ2-1	TGTGCCAGCAGCGCAGGGGCTAGCGGGAGTAATGAGCAGTTCTTC	CASSAGASGSNEQFF
TRBV5-1	TRBD1	NA	TRBJ1-2	TGCGCCAGCAGCTGGACAGGGGGCAACTATGGCTACACCTTC	CASSWTGGNYGYTF
TRBV7-2	NA	many	TRBJ1-5	TGTGCCAGCAGCCCCAGCAGCAGGGTGCGGCAGCCCCAGCATTTT	CASSPSSRVRQPQHF
TRBV20-1	TRBD1	NA	TRBJ1-2	TGCAGTGCTAGGCCCCAGGGCACTACAGGGGGCTATGGCTACACCTTC	CSARPQGTTGGYGYTF
TRBV7-9	NA	NA	TRBJ1-1	TGTGCCAGCAGCTTAGACACGTTGGTGAACACTGAAGCTTTCTTT	CASSLDTLVNTEAFF
TRBV12-3/TRBV12-4	TRBD2	many	TRBJ2-3	TGTGCCAGGAGCGGGGGGAGAGGTACAGATACGCAGTATTTT	CARSGGRGTDTQYF
TRBV6-2/TRBV6-3	NA	NA	TRBJ1-5	TGTGCCAGCAGCAGGTCGGGGTATGATCAGCCCCAGCATTTT	CASSRSGYDQPQHF
TRBV7-9	TRBD1	few	TRBJ1-5	TGTGCCAGCAGTCCAGGGGGCAACAATCAGCCCCAGCATTTT	CASSPGGNNQPQHF